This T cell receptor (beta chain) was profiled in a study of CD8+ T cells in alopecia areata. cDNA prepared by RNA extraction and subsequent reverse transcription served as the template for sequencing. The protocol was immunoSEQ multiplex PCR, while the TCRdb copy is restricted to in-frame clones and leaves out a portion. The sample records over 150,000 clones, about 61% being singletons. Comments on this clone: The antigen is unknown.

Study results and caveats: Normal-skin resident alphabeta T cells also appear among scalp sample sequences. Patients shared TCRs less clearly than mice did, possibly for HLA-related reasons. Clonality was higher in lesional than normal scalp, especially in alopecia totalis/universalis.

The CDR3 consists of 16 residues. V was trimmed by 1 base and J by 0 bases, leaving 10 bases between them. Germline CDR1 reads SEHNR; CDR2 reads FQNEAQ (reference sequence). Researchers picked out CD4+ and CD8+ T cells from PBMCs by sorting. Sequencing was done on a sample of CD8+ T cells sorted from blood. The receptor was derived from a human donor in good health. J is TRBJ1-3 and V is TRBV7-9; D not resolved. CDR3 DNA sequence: TGTGCCAGCAGCTTAGAGGGTCAGCTCTCTGGAAACACCATATATTTT. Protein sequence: CASSLEGQLSGNTIYF.